One and the same sample provided the 31 T cell receptor beta chains below, sequenced in a study of CD8 T cells in ankylosing spondylitis. Whole-study results and caveats: One TCR beta motif, made up of 7 or 8 highly homologous variants, appeared characteristic of ankylosing spondylitis blood.

One entry per CDR3 protein results from TCRdb running MiXCR on the 5' RACE reads. Here the sample spans approximately 440,000 distinct CDR3 sequences, approximately 17% being singletons. Their specific antigens are unknown. Sequenced material: blood, either unsorted or a sorted T cell fraction (not recorded which). Receptors were obtained from a male donor with ankylosing spondylitis.

The V and J genes are TRBV28 and TRBJ2-7; the match to TRBD1 covers 9 bases. There are 15 residues in the CDR3. Trimming at V came to 5 bases and at J to 0 bases, leaving 5 bases not matched to a gene. Germline V gives CDR1 MDHEN, CDR2 SYDVKM. Here the CDR3 reads CASSHSGQGSYEQYF. As DNA, the CDR3 is TGTGCCAGCAGTCATTCGGGACAGGGCTCCTACGAGCAGTACTTC. Looking up the rest from reference TRBV28 and TRBJ2-7 gives the full variable domain: DVKVTQSSRYLVKRTGEKVFLECVQDMDHENMFWYRQDPGLGLRLIYFSYDVKMKEKGDIPEGYSVSREKKERFSLILESASTNQTSMYLCASSHSGQGSYEQYFGPGTRLTVT.

The rearrangement joins TRBV5-1 to TRBJ2-5, with D possibly matching TRBD2 (5 bases). Trimming shortened V by 3 bases and J by 5 bases, and 17 bases separated the two germline ends. CDR3 length equals 15 residues. Germline CDR1 is SGHRS and CDR2 is YFSETQ. The CDR3 DNA reads as TGCGCCAGCAGCTCGGGCCACATTGAGGGTGAGACCCAGTACTTC. Translating gives CASSSGHIEGETQYF.

The genes are TRBV6-2 or TRBV6-3 and TRBJ1-1; 7 bases line up with TRBD1. CDR3 length: 14 amino acids. V shed 8 bases, J shed 1 base, and the junction held 7 bases outside the gene matches. Germline V CDR1 and CDR2: MNHEY, SVGEGT. The CDR3 sequence is CASWKTGTNTEAFF. The CDR3 nucleotides read TGTGCCAGCTGGAAGACAGGGACGAACACTGAAGCTTTCTTT.

This chain uses TRBV5-1 with TRBJ2-7; 7 bases line up with TRBD2. CDR1 is SGHRS and CDR2 is YFSETQ in the germline V gene. After removal of 2 bases from V and 5 bases from J, the junction contained 4 bases not matched to a gene. This CDR3 spans 13 amino acids. This chain's CDR3 is CASSLRGDDEQYF. DNA of the CDR3: TGCGCCAGCAGCTTACGGGGGGATGACGAGCAGTACTTC.

This clonotype turned up a few times. In DNA, the CDR3 is TGTGCCAGCAGCTCGCTAGGGACAGGGAGACATCAGCCCCAGCATTTT. Residues: CASSSLGTGRHQPQHF. The chain has TRBV5-6 and TRBJ1-5; 9 bases agree with TRBD1. V lost 3 bases, J lost 5 bases, and 9 bases stayed unmatched. The CDR3 extends over 16 amino acids. Germline V CDR1 and CDR2: SGHDT, YYEEEE.

This clonotype has just a few counts. J is TRBJ1-1 and V is TRBV20-1; no definite D call. Germline V gene lookup returns CDR1 DFQATT and CDR2 SNEGSKA (reference sequence). V gave up 4 bases and J gave up 1 base, with 10 bases separating them. The CDR3 is 13 amino acids. As DNA, the CDR3 is TGCAGTGCTACCGGCCAGGCGAACACTGAAGCTTTCTTT. Translation: CSATGQANTEAFF.

The rearrangement links TRBV2 to TRBJ1-5; 7 bases agree with TRBD1. The CDR3 extends over 14 amino acids. Germline trimming cut 6 bases from V and 7 bases from J; bases unmatched to any gene: 9. Per germline, CDR1 SNHLY and CDR2 FYNNEI. CDR3 DNA: TGTGCCAGCAGAGAACGACAGGGCGGCCAGCCCCAGCATTTT. Protein product: CASRERQGGQPQHF.

The chain uses TRBV6-5 and TRBJ1-2; D is perhaps TRBD1 (6 bases). The V end was cut by 6 bases, the J end by 2 bases, with 10 bases between. The germline V gene encodes CDR1 MNHEY and CDR2 SVGAGI. CDR3 length: 13 amino acids. The CDR3 nucleotides are TGTGCCAGCAGCTATACAGGGAACTATGGCTACACCTTC. It translates to CASSYTGNYGYTF.

This clonotype turned up a few times. The chain has TRBV6-2 or TRBV6-3 and TRBJ1-2; 10 positions match TRBD1. CDR1 is MNHEY, CDR2 SVGEGT, per germline. V trimming: 4 bases; J trimming: 8 bases; junction bases outside the gene matches: 7. This CDR3 is 14 amino acids long. CDR3 sequence reads: CASSSTGGGYGYTF. The CDR3 DNA reads TGTGCCAGCAGTTCGACAGGGGGCGGTTACGGCTACACCTTC.

This sequence joins TRBV7-8 and TRBJ1-1, with D perhaps TRBD1 (5 bases). The CDR3 totals 14 residues. CDR1 and CDR2 from the germline V gene are SGHVS and FQNEAQ. The V and J ends lost 0 bases and 9 bases respectively, with 14 bases between them. The CDR3 here is CASSLAHQGPKAFF. CDR3 bases: TGTGCCAGCAGCTTAGCCCACCAGGGACCTAAAGCTTTCTTT.

This clonotype has a count of ten or more. V usage is TRBV29-1 and J usage is TRBJ2-3; no definite D call. This CDR3 is 12 amino acids long. The V end lost 5 bases, the J end lost 0 bases, and 6 bases lay between the germline ends. Germline-derived CDR1 and CDR2 are SQVTM and ANQGSEA. Here the CDR3 DNA reads TGCAGCGTTCGTCTAAGCACAGATACGCAGTATTTT. As protein: CSVRLSTDTQYF.

There are a few counts of this clonotype. The V gene is TRBV20-1, the J gene TRBJ2-4; D gene uncertain. CDR1 is DFQATT and CDR2 is SNEGSKA in the germline V gene (reference sequence). Trimming took off 6 bases at V and 0 bases at J, with 12 bases between the two ends. The CDR3 contains 14 residues. The CDR3 DNA reads as TGCAGTGCCCTTTCCTTTCTAGCCAAAAACATTCAGTACTTC. Protein product: CSALSFLAKNIQYF.

Concerning this clonotype itself: This may be a read error: a much more frequent sequence differs by one nucleotide. The V gene is TRBV10-3, the J gene TRBJ2-7, with 14 bases identical to TRBD2. Germline V gene lookup returns CDR1 ENHRY and CDR2 SYGVKD. This CDR3 spans 16 amino acids. The chain's CDR3 is CAISTQTSGRANEQCF. The CDR3 DNA reads TGTGCCATCAGTACGCAGACTAGCGGGAGGGCCAACGAGCAGTGCTTC.

This clonotype was recorded a few times. The gene calls are TRBV10-3 and TRBJ1-1; no clear D. Germline V gives CDR1 ENHRY, CDR2 SYGVKD. CDR3 size: 13 residues. V gave up 6 bases and J gave up 0 bases, with 8 bases separating them. This CDR3 is CAIRTSMNTEAFF. CDR3 nucleotide sequence: TGTGCCATCAGGACAAGTATGAACACTGAAGCTTTCTTT.

This clonotype was counted a few times. The chain is built from TRBV14 and TRBJ2-1; TRBD1 aligns across 10 bases. This CDR3 comprises 16 residues. Trimming cost V 2 bases and J 4 bases; bases outside gene matches: 5. CDR1 and CDR2 from the germline V gene are SGHDN and FVKESK. Here the CDR3 reads CASSQKTGGEYNEQFF. The CDR3 nucleotides read TGTGCCAGCAGCCAAAAGACAGGGGGCGAGTACAATGAGCAGTTCTTC.

The chain joins TRBV6-2 or TRBV6-3 to TRBJ2-3, with 10 bases lining up with TRBD2. This CDR3 is built from 15 residues. CDR1 is MNHEY and CDR2 is SVGEGT in the germline V gene. Trimming at V came to 5 bases and at J to 3 bases, leaving 5 bases not matched to a gene. The DNA for the CDR3 is TGTGCCAGCAGTCCTAGCGGGAGCGCAACAGATACGCAGTATTTT. Its protein is CASSPSGSATDTQYF.

The chain links TRBV4-1 to TRBJ1-5, with TRBD1 as a possible D gene (6 bases). The CDR3 has 18 amino acids. Trimming removed 3 bases at V and 2 bases at J, with 20 bases between. Germline V gene lookup returns CDR1 MGHRA and CDR2 YSYEKL. This chain's CDR3 is CASSHLSGGRGGNQPQHF. CDR3 bases: TGCGCCAGCAGCCACTTGTCTGGCGGCAGGGGCGGCAATCAGCCCCAGCATTTT.

This clonotype was counted only a few times. The genes are TRBV20-1 and TRBJ2-3; TRBD2 matches at 7 bases. CDR1 is DFQATT and CDR2 is SNEGSKA in the germline V gene (reference sequence). The CDR3 spans 15 residues. V lost 0 bases and J lost 6; bases outside the gene matches: 9. The DNA for the CDR3 is TGCAGTGCTAGAGATAGTGGCGGGAGTTTGGATACGCAGTATTTT. As protein: CSARDSGGSLDTQYF.

The CDR3: CSAPTSAEQYF. The DNA for the CDR3 is TGCAGTGCACCGACTAGCGCCGAGCAGTACTTC. V usage is TRBV20-1 and J usage is TRBJ2-7, with 8 positions matching TRBD2. From germline, CDR1 is DFQATT and CDR2 SNEGSKA (reference sequence). V was clipped by 6 bases and J by 6 bases; unmatched bases: 4. The CDR3 is 11 amino acids.

The chain carries TRBV27 and TRBJ1-1; no clear D gene. CDR3 length: 11 amino acids. Trimming stripped 6 bases from V and 7 bases from J, with 9 bases between. Germline values: CDR1 MNHEY, CDR2 SMNVEV (reference sequence). The CDR3 DNA is TGTGCCAGCAGGGTAGGCCTTGAAGCTTTCTTT. This codes for CASRVGLEAFF.

The CDR3 region has the DNA TGCAGTGCTAGCGGGGGGGCCAAGTACGATGAGCAGTTCTTC. Translated, it gives CSASGGAKYDEQFF. J is TRBJ2-1 and V is TRBV20-1; 8 nucleotides match TRBD2. CDR3 length: 14 amino acids. Germline CDR1 and CDR2: DFQATT and SNEGSKA (reference sequence). Trimming at V came to 3 bases and at J to 8 bases, leaving 9 bases not matched to a gene.

This chain links TRBV6-5 with TRBJ2-7, with TRBD1 matching 8 bases. CDR1 MNHEY and CDR2 SVGAGI come from the germline V gene. The trim removed 4 bases at V and 2 bases at J, leaving 4 bases unmatched. The CDR3 is 14 residues long. Here the CDR3 DNA reads TGTGCCAGCAGTTGGACAGGGCGAACCTACGAGCAGTACTTC. It is translated as CASSWTGRTYEQYF.

This clonotype was picked up a small number of times. V is TRBV20-1 and J is TRBJ2-7; TRBD2 matches at 7 bases. V was clipped by 0 bases and J by 1 base; unmatched bases: 6. The CDR3 covers 15 residues. CDR1 and CDR2 (germline): DFQATT, SNEGSKA (reference sequence). The CDR3 region has the DNA TGCAGTGCTAGAGATCTCCAGCGGGATTCCTACGAGCAGTACTTC. Protein product: CSARDLQRDSYEQYF.

The chain joins TRBV29-1 to TRBJ1-1; TRBD1 is a possible D gene (5 bases). Trimming stripped 7 bases from V and 4 bases from J, with 16 bases between. CDR1 is SQVTM, CDR2 ANQGSEA, per germline. CDR3 size: 13 residues. The CDR3 DNA sequence: TGCAGCGCCGCCTTGCAGGGCAGCACTGAAGCTTTCTTT. It encodes CSAALQGSTEAFF.

This clonotype has just a few counts. The rearrangement joins TRBV15 to TRBJ1-1, with D possibly being TRBD1 (5 bases). Germline CDR1 and CDR2: LNHNV and YYDKDF (reference sequence). The CDR3 has 14 amino acids. The V and J ends lost 0 bases and 5 bases respectively, with 10 bases between them. The CDR3 sequence: CATSRDLGDTEAFF. For the CDR3, the DNA is TGTGCCACCAGCAGAGATTTAGGGGATACTGAAGCTTTCTTT.

J is TRBJ2-5 and V is TRBV7-9; D remains unclear. V was shortened by 2 bases and J by 2 bases, with 12 bases between the two germline ends. The CDR3 has 15 amino acids. CDR1 and CDR2 (germline): SEHNR, FQNEAQ (reference sequence). The chain's CDR3 is CASSLLIGQQETQYF. Written as DNA, the CDR3 is TGTGCCAGCAGCTTATTAATAGGCCAGCAAGAGACCCAGTACTTC.

The J gene is TRBJ1-2, the V gene TRBV20-1; D is uncertain. V dropped 1 base and J dropped 5 bases, with 11 bases sitting between them. From germline, CDR1 is DFQATT and CDR2 SNEGSKA (reference sequence). This CDR3 region has 13 residues. CDR3 coding DNA: TGCAGTGCTAGAGCCCCCAATGAGTATGGCTACACCTTC. Protein: CSARAPNEYGYTF.

The gene calls are TRBV7-2 and TRBJ1-6, with D unresolved. The germline V gene has CDR1 SGHTA and CDR2 FQGNSA. V was cut by 3 bases and J by 5 bases, with 5 bases left in between. The CDR3 loop spans 13 amino acids. CDR3 bases: TGTGCCAGCAGCTTTGACGATAATTCACCCCTCCACTTT. This encodes CASSFDDNSPLHF. The full variable domain, rest sourced from reference TRBV7-2 and TRBJ1-6, is GAGVSQSPSNKVTEKGKDVELRCDPISGHTALYWYRQSLGQGLEFLIYFQGNSAPDKSGLPSDRFSAERTGGSVSTLTIQRTQQEDSAVYLCASSFDDNSPLHFGNGTRLTVT.

This clonotype was detected ten times or more. The chain links TRBV10-3 to TRBJ2-7, with 10 bases identical to TRBD1. J gave up 2 bases and V 4 bases, and 2 bases lay outside the gene matches. Per the germline V gene, CDR1 is ENHRY and CDR2 is SYGVKD. The CDR3 is 14 amino acids. The CDR3 DNA reads as TGTGCCATCAGTGTCGGACAGGGGGCCTACGAGCAGTACTTC. Translation: CAISVGQGAYEQYF.

The CDR3 DNA sequence: TGTGCCAGCATCGGACAGGGTAGCAGGGAGCAGTTCTTC. Its protein is CASIGQGSREQFF. The genes are TRBV6-1 and TRBJ2-1; 8 positions agree with TRBD1. From germline, CDR1 is MNHNS and CDR2 SASEGT. The V and J ends lost 7 bases and 10 bases, in that order; junction bases with no gene match: 9. This CDR3 has 13 residues.

V is TRBV3-1 and J is TRBJ2-5; 12 bases map to TRBD2. V shed 1 base, J shed 2 bases, and the junction held 8 bases outside the gene matches. The CDR3 has 18 residues. The V gene's germline CDR1 is LGHDT and CDR2 YNNKEL (reference sequence). The CDR3 is CASSQGLAGDGGQETQYF. The CDR3 nucleotides are TGTGCCAGCAGCCAAGGACTAGCGGGAGACGGGGGGCAAGAGACCCAGTACTTC.